Reported below is one T cell receptor beta chain. Its antigen is undetermined. One entry per CDR3 protein, called by TCRdb with MiXCR from the reads. The sample shows a few hundred thousand distinct CDR3 sequences, around 20% of them seen only once. Losses at the gene ends were 5 bases for V and 7 bases for J; bases not matched to a gene: 7. The CDR3 contains 16 residues. Germline V lookup: CDR1 MDHEN, CDR2 SYDVKM. The data were obtained in a study of T cell repertoires in cytomegalovirus infection. Regarding the study as a whole: HLA-C-restricted CMV-specific TCR beta clonotypes were dominant in the ex vivo response.

Here the sequenced sample was cultured PBMCs, taken from culture after CMV antigen stimulation. The chain couples TRBV28 to TRBJ2-1; TRBD2 matches 14 bases. This receptor was taken from a human donor in good health (CMV status not recorded). Some clones in this sample may be carry-over from other donors' samples. The CDR3 sequence: CASSGEGTSGRNEQFF. The CDR3, as DNA: TGTGCCAGCAGTGGCGAGGGGACTAGCGGGAGAAATGAGCAGTTCTTC.